These 22 T cell receptor beta chains were all obtained from the same sample, sequenced in a study of shared clonotypes between healthy human individuals. Libraries were prepared by immunoSEQ multiplex PCR; TCRdb keeps only in-frame clonotypes and omits some of them. Among more than 150,000 clones listed, approximately 92% were seen once. Sequenced input: naive CD4+ T cells sorted from blood. Subset meaning: CD45RA+ positively selected. The receptors originated from a woman in her twenties or thirties in good health.

The rearrangement links TRBV5-1 to TRBJ1-1, with D uncertain. The CDR3 is 14 residues long. The germline V gene has CDR1 SGHRS and CDR2 YFSETQ. Trimming left V 4 bases short and J 1 base short, with 11 bases between. CDR3 DNA sequence: TGCGCCAGCAGCCGACAAGTACAGAACACTGAAGCTTTCTTT. Translated: CASSRQVQNTEAFF.

This chain connects TRBV7-6 to TRBJ1-5, with TRBD1 matching 7 bases. Trimming took 4 bases from V and 3 from J; bases not matched to a gene: 6. The CDR3 is 15 residues long. Germline V gene lookup returns CDR1 SGHVS and CDR2 FNYEAQ. DNA of the CDR3: TGTGCCAGCAGCTCCGGACAGGCCTACAATCAGCCCCAGCATTTT. Protein: CASSSGQAYNQPQHF.

The J gene is TRBJ1-1, the V gene TRBV29-1, with D possibly TRBD1 on 5 matching bases. This CDR3 has 13 residues. Germline CDR1 and CDR2: SQVTM and ANQGSEA. V gave up 7 bases and J gave up 0 bases, with 12 bases separating them. In DNA, the CDR3 is TGCAGCGCATTTCGACAGTTGAACACTGAAGCTTTCTTT. Protein sequence: CSAFRQLNTEAFF. The whole variable domain, filled in from reference TRBV29-1 and TRBJ1-1, reads SAVISQKPSRDICQRGTSLTIQCQVDSQVTMMFWYRQQPGQSLTLIATANQGSEATYESGFVIDKFPISRPNLTFSTLTVSNMSPEDSSIYLCSAFRQLNTEAFFGQGTRLTVV.

V is TRBV18 and J is TRBJ2-7, with 7 nucleotides matching TRBD1. The V segment lost 5 bases and the J segment 2 bases; nucleotides outside the gene matches: 9. Germline CDR1 is KGHSH and CDR2 is LQKENI. The CDR3 covers 15 residues. CDR3 in amino acids: CASSTLRDSPYEQYF. In DNA, the CDR3 is TGTGCCAGCTCAACCCTCCGGGACAGCCCCTACGAGCAGTACTTC.

The rearrangement joins TRBV19 to TRBJ2-7, with TRBD2 as a possible D gene (6 bases). The V gene's germline CDR1 is LNHDA and CDR2 SQIVND (reference sequence). The ends were cut back, 4 bases at V and 1 base at J, with 23 bases in the middle. The CDR3 covers 18 residues. The CDR3 region has the DNA TGTGCCAGTAGTACTGGCACCGTCGCGGGAAAAGGGTCCTACGAGCAGTACTTC. Translated, it gives CASSTGTVAGKGSYEQYF.

This clone appeared a single time. The V and J genes are TRBV18 and TRBJ2-2; D gene ambiguous. With 3 bases removed from V and 2 bases from J, the gap between germline ends came to 13 bases. From germline, CDR1 is KGHSH and CDR2 LQKENI. This CDR3 spans 16 amino acids. CDR3 DNA: TGTGCCAGCTCACCGTACGGAAATATTAACACCGGGGAGCTGTTTTTT. The encoded protein is CASSPYGNINTGELFF.

The V call is TRBV6-1, the J call TRBJ2-7; D unclear. This CDR3 region has 12 residues. CDR1 MNHNS and CDR2 SASEGT come from the germline V gene. Trimming left V 5 bases short and J 5 bases short, with 10 bases between. DNA of the CDR3: TGTGCCAGCAGTATCCACCGACACGAGCAGTACTTC. Amino acids: CASSIHRHEQYF.

The chain uses TRBV6-1 and TRBJ2-4; D is possibly TRBD2 (7 bases). This CDR3 is 19 amino acids long. V lost 0 bases and J lost 7, with 25 bases in between. From germline, CDR1 is MNHNS and CDR2 SASEGT. In nucleotides, the CDR3 is TGTGCCAGCAGTGAAGCGCTTGGAATCAGGGGAGGGATGGTTAACATTCAGTACTTC. Residues: CASSEALGIRGGMVNIQYF.

The chain couples TRBV5-4 to TRBJ2-5; possibly TRBD1 for D (6 bases). The J call may be incorrect, as the DNA end agrees better with TRBJ2-7. Germline loops: CDR1 SGHNT, CDR2 YYREEE (reference sequence). This CDR3 comprises 14 residues. The CDR3 spells CASSLEQGVYEQYF. DNA for the CDR3: TGTGCCAGCAGCTTAGAACAGGGAGTATACGAGCAGTACTTC.

The chain joins TRBV12-2 to TRBJ2-1; the D call of TRBD2 is as the table states it, not checked on the DNA. TRBV12-2 is classified as a pseudogene. The CDR3 extends over 16 amino acids. Here the CDR3 DNA reads TGTGCAAGTCGCTTGACCGGGACTAGGCGGTACAATGAGCAGTTCTTC. This translates into CASRLTGTRRYNEQFF.

The chain recombines TRBV30 with TRBJ2-5; tentatively, D is TRBD1 (6 bases). The CDR3 length is 12 residues. Trimming pared 3 bases from V and 5 bases from J, leaving 10 bases between. Germline values: CDR1 GTSNPN, CDR2 SVGIG (reference sequence). CDR3 region: CAWRQGPETQYF. In nucleotides, the CDR3 is TGTGCCTGGAGACAGGGTCCCGAGACCCAGTACTTC.

The V gene is TRBV19, the J gene TRBJ2-7, with 7 bases identical to TRBD2. Germline loops: CDR1 LNHDA, CDR2 SQIVND (reference sequence). V trimming: 9 bases; J trimming: 0 bases; junction bases outside the gene matches: 2. This CDR3 contains 12 residues. CDR3 nucleotide sequence: TGTGCCAGCCGGGACTACTCCTACGAGCAGTACTTC. It translates to CASRDYSYEQYF.

The genes are TRBV9 and TRBJ2-3; the D is unclear. The ends were cut back, 0 bases at V and 2 bases at J, with 16 bases in the middle. Germline CDR1 reads SGDLS; CDR2 reads YYNGEE. This CDR3 has 17 amino acids. The CDR3 loop reads CASSVENNPVATDTQYF. DNA of the CDR3: TGTGCCAGCAGCGTAGAAAACAACCCTGTAGCCACAGATACGCAGTATTTT.

The chain employs TRBV19 and TRBJ1-3; no definite D call. The V and J ends lost 8 bases and 7 bases respectively, with 6 bases between them. Germline V gene sequence: CDR1 LNHDA, CDR2 SQIVND (reference sequence). This CDR3 comprises 10 residues. CDR3 protein: CASLGNTIYF. The CDR3 DNA reads TGTGCCAGTCTTGGGAACACCATATATTTT.

The CDR3 region is CAWATGDEQYF. CDR3 coding DNA: TGTGCCTGGGCGACAGGGGACGAGCAGTACTTC. This rearrangement joins TRBV30 to TRBJ2-7, with TRBD1 matching 8 bases. The V and J ends lost 5 bases and 5 bases, in that order; junction bases with no gene match: 2. CDR1 GTSNPN and CDR2 SVGIG come from the germline V gene (reference sequence). CDR3 length: 11 amino acids.

The genes are TRBV5-1 and TRBJ2-7; D gene unclear. Germline V gives CDR1 SGHRS, CDR2 YFSETQ. CDR3 length: 12 residues. Trimming removed 5 bases from V and 0 bases from J, with 6 bases in between. The CDR3 protein is CASRGTSYEQYF. The CDR3 DNA follows: TGCGCCAGCAGGGGCACCTCCTACGAGCAGTACTTC.

The chain is built from TRBV7-9 and TRBJ2-1; 10 bases are a match to TRBD2. The CDR3 loop spans 16 amino acids. In germline, CDR1 is SEHNR, CDR2 FQNEAQ (reference sequence). Trimming removed 2 bases from V and 8 bases from J; junction bases left unmatched: 9. The CDR3 region is CASSLKAASGSHEQFF. CDR3 coding DNA: TGTGCCAGCAGCTTAAAAGCTGCTAGCGGGAGCCATGAGCAGTTCTTC.

A remark on this clone: This CDR3 is also generated by other DNA sequences in the sample. This chain connects TRBV9 to TRBJ1-5; no firm D call. The germline V gene encodes CDR1 SGDLS and CDR2 YYNGEE. CDR3 length: 15 amino acids. V was clipped by 0 bases and J by 0 bases, with 7 bases between them. The CDR3 coding sequence is TGTGCCAGCAGCGTAGGGCCGTATAGCAATCAGCCCCAGCATTTT. Protein: CASSVGPYSNQPQHF. Using reference TRBV9 and TRBJ1-5 for the parts outside the CDR3, the full variable domain is DSGVTQTPKHLITATGQRVTLRCSPRSGDLSVYWYQQSLDQGLQFLIQYYNGEERAKGNILERFSAQQFPDLHSELNLSSLELGDSALYFCASSVGPYSNQPQHFGDGTRLSIL.

The chain joins TRBV10-3 to TRBJ1-2; D not certain. V lost 3 bases and J 0 bases, leaving 8 bases between the germline ends. Germline CDR1 is ENHRY and CDR2 is SYGVKD. This CDR3 has 14 residues. The chain's CDR3 is CAISERVSNYGYTF. CDR3 sequence (DNA): TGTGCCATCAGTGAACGAGTATCTAACTATGGCTACACCTTC.

The chain is built from TRBV7-8 and TRBJ2-7; D is uncertain. CDR3 length: 17 amino acids. Trimming removed 2 bases from V and 0 bases from J, with 17 bases in between. Germline CDR1 and CDR2: SGHVS and FQNEAQ. CDR3 sequence reads: CASSLIKASESSYEQYF. CDR3 DNA: TGTGCCAGCAGCTTAATTAAGGCGTCGGAAAGCTCCTACGAGCAGTACTTC.

The chain recombines TRBV4-1 with TRBJ1-4; no firm D call. Between the trimmed V and J ends, which lost 3 bases and 0 bases, there was a span of 14 bases. CDR3 length: 17 amino acids. Germline V gene data show CDR1 as MGHRA and CDR2 as YSYEKL. CDR3 protein: CASSHRPTGATNEKLFF. CDR3 nucleotide sequence: TGCGCCAGCAGCCATAGACCCACTGGGGCAACTAATGAAAAACTGTTTTTT.

This sequence joins TRBV4-2 and TRBJ2-7; possibly TRBD2 for D (6 bases). There are 15 residues in the CDR3. The V end lost 0 bases, the J end lost 0 bases, and 9 bases lay between the germline ends. Germline assignment: CDR1 LGHNA and CDR2 YNFKEQ. The CDR3 sequence is CASSQDGGGSYEQYF. For the CDR3, the DNA is TGTGCCAGCAGCCAAGATGGGGGAGGCTCCTACGAGCAGTACTTC.